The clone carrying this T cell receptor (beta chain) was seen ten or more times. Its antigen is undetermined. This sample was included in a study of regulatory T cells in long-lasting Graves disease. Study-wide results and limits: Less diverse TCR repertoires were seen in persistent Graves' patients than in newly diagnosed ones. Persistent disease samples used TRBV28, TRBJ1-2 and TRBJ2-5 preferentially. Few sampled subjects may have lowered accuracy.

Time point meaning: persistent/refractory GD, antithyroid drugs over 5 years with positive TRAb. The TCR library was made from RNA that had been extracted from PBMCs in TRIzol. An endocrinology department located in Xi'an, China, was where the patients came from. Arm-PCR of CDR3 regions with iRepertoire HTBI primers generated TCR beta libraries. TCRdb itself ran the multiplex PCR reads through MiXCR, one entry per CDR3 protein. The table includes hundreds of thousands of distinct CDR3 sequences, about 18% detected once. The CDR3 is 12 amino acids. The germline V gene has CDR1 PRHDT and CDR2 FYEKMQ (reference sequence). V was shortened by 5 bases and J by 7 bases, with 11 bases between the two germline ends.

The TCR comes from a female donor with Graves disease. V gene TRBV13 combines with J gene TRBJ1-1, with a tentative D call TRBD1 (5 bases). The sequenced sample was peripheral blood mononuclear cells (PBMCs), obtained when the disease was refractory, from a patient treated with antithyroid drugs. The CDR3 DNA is TGTGCCAGCAGCATCGACAGCAGTGAAGCTTTCTTT. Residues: CASSIDSSEAFF.